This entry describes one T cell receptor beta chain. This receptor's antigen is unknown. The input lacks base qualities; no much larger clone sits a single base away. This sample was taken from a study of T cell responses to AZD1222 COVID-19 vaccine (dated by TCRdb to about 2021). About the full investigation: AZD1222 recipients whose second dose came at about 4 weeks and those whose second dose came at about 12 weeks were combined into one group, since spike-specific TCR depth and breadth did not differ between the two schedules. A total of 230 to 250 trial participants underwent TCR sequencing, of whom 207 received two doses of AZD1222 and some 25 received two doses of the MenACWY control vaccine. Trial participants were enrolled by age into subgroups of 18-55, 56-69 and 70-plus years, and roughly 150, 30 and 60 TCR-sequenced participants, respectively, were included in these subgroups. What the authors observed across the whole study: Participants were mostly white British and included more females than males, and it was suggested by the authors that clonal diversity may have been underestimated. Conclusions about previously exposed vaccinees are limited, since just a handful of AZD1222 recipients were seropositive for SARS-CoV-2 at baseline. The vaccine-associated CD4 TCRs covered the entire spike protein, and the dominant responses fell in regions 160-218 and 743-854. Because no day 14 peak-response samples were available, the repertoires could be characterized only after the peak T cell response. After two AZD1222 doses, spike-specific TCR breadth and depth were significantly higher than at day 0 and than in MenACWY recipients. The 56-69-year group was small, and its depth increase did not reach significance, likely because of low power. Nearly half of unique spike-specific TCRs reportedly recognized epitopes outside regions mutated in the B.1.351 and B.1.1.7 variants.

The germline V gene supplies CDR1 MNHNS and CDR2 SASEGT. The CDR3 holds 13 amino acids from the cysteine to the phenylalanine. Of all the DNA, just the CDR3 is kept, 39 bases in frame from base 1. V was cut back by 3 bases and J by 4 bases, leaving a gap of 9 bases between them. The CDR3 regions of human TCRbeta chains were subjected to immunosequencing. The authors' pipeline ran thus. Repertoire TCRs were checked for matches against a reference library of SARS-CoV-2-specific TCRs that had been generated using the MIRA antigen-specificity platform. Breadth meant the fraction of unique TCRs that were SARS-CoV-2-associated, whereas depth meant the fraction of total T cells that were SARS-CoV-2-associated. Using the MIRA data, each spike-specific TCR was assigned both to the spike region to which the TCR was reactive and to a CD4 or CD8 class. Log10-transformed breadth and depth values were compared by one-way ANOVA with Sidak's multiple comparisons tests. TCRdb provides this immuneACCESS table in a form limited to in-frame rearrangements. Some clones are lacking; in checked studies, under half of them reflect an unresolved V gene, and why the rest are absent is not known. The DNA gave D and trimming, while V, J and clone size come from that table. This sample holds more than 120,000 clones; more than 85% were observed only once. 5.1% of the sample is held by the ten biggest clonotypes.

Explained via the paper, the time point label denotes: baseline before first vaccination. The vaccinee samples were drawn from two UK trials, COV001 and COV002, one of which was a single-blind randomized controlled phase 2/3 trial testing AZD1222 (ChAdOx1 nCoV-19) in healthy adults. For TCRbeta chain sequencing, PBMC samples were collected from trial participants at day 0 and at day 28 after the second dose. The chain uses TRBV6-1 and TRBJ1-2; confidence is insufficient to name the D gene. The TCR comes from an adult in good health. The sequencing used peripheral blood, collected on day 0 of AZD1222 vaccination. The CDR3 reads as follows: CASSDRYPYGYTF. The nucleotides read TGTGCCAGCAGTGACAGGTACCCCTATGGCTACACCTTC.